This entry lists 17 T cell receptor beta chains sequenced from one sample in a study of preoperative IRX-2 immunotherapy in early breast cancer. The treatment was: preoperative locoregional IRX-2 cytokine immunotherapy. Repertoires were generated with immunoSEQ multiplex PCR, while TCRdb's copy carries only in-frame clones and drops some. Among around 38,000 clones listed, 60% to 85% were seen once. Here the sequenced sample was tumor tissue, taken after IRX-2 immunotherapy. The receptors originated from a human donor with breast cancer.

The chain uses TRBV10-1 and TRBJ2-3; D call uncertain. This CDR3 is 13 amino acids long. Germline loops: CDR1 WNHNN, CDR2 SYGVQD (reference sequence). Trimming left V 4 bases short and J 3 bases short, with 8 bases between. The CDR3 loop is CASSVISTDTQYF. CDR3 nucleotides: TGCGCCAGCAGTGTGATTAGTACAGATACGCAGTATTTT.

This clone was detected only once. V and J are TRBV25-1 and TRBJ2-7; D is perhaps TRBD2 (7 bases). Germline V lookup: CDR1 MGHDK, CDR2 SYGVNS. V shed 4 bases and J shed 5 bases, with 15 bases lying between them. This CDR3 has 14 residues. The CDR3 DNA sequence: TGTGCCAGCAGTGTATCCAGGGGACTAAACGAGCAGTACTTC. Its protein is CASSVSRGLNEQYF.

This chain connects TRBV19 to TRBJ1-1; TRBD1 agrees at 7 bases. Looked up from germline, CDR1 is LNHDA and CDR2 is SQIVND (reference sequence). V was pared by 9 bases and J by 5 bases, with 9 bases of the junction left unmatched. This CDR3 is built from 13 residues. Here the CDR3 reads CASRGPRGTEAFF. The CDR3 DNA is TGTGCCAGCAGAGGACCCAGGGGGACTGAAGCTTTCTTT.

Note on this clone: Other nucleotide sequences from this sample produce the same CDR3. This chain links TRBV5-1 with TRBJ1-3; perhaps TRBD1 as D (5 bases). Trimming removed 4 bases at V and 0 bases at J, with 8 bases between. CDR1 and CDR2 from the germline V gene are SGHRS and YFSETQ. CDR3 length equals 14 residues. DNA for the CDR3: TGCGCCAGCAGCCCGGGGGACTCTGGAAACACCATATATTTT. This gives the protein CASSPGDSGNTIYF. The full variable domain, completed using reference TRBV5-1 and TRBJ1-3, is KAGVTQTPRYLIKTRGQQVTLSCSPISGHRSVSWYQQTPGQGLQFLFEYFSETQRNKGNFPGRFSGRQFSNSRSEMNVSTLELGDSALYLCASSPGDSGNTIYFGEGSWLTVV.

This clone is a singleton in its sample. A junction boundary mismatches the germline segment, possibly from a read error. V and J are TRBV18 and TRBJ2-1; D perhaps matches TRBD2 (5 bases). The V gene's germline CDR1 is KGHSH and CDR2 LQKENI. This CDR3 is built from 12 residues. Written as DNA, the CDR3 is TGTGCCAGCTCAGCACGGACTGTGGACCATGTCTTC. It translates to CASSARTVDHVF.

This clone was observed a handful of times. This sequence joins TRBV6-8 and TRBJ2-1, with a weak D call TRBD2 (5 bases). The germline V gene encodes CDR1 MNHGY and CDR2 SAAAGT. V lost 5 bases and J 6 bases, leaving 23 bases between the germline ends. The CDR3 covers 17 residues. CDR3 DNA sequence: TGTGCCAGCAGTGTTTTGGGTGGAGGTGGGTTGGGCAATGAGCAGTTCTTC. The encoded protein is CASSVLGGGGLGNEQFF.

The DNA for the CDR3 is TGTGCCAGCAGAAAAGAGGGTAGGGAAAACACCATATATTTT. This gives the protein CASRKEGRENTIYF. J is TRBJ1-3 and V is TRBV11-3; D is unclear. The CDR3 is 14 amino acids. Looked up from germline, CDR1 is SGHNT and CDR2 is YENEEA. The V end lost 6 bases, the J end lost 6 bases, and 15 bases lay between the germline ends.

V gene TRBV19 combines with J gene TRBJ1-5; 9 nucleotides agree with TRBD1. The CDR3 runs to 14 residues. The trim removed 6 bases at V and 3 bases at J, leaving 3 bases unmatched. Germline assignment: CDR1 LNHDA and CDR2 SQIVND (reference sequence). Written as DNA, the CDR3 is TGTGCCAGTAGCCGGGACAGGGCCAATCAGCCCCAGCATTTT. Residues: CASSRDRANQPQHF. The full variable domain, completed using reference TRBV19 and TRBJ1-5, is DGGITQSPKYLFRKEGQNVTLSCEQNLNHDAMYWYRQDPGQGLRLIYYSQIVNDFQKGDIAEGYSVSREKKESFPLTVTSAQKNPTAFYLCASSRDRANQPQHFGDGTRLSIL.

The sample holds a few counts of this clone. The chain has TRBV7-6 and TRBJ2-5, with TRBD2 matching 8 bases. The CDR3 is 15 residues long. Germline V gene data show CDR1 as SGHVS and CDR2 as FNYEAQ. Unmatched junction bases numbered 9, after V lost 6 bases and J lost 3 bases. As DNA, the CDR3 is TGTGCCAGCAGTATTAGCGGGACACTTAAAGAGACCCAGTACTTC. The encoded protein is CASSISGTLKETQYF.

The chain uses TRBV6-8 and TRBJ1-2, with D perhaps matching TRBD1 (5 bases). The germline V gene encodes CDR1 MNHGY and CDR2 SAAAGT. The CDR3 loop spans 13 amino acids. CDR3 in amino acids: CSRREEGREGYTF. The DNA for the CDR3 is TGTAGTCGCAGGGAAGAGGGGAGGGAGGGCTACACCTTC.

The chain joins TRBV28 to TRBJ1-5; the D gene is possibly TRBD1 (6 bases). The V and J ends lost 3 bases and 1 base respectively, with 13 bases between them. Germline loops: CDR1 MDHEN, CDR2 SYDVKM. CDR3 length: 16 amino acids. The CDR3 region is CASSLTRTGSNQPQHF. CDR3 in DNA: TGTGCCAGCAGTTTGACTCGTACAGGGAGCAATCAGCCCCAGCATTTT. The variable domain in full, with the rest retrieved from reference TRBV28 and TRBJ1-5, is DVKVTQSSRYLVKRTGEKVFLECVQDMDHENMFWYRQDPGLGLRLIYFSYDVKMKEKGDIPEGYSVSREKKERFSLILESASTNQTSMYLCASSLTRTGSNQPQHFGDGTRLSIL.

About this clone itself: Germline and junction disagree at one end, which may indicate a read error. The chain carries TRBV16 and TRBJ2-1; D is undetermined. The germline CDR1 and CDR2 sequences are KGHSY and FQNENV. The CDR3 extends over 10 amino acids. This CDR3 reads CASGLVPSIF. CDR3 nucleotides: TGTGCTAGTGGTTTGGTACCGAGCATCTTC.

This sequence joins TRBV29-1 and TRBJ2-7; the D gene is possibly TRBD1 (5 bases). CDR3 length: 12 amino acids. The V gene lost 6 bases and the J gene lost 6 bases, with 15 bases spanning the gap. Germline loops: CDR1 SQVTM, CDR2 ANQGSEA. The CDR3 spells CSVAYRSLEQYF. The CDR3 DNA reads TGCAGCGTGGCTTACAGGTCCCTCGAGCAGTACTTC.

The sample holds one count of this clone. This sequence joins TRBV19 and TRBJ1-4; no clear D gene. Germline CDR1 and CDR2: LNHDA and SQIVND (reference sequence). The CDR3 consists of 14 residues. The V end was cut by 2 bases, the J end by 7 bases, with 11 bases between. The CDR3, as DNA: TGTGCCAGTAGTATAATTGTGGCGAGTGAAAAACTGTTTTTT. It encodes CASSIIVASEKLFF.

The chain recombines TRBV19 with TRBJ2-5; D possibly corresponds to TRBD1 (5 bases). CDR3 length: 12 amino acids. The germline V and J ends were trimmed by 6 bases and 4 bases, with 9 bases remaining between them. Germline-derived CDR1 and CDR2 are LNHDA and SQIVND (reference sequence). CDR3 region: CASSRTRETQYF. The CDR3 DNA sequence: TGTGCCAGTAGCAGGACACGAGAGACCCAGTACTTC.

The CDR3 reads CASSRTSEQYF. The CDR3 nucleotides read TGCGCCAGCAGTAGGACCAGCGAGCAGTACTTC. The chain combines TRBV10-1 with TRBJ2-7; D gene uncertain. The CDR3 runs to 11 residues. Trimming pared 5 bases from V and 6 bases from J, leaving 8 bases between. CDR1 and CDR2 from the germline V gene are WNHNN and SYGVQD (reference sequence).

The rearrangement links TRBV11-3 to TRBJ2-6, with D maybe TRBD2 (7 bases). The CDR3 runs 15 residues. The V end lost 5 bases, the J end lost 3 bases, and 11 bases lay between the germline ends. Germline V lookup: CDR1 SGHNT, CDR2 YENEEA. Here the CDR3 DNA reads TGTGCCAGCAGCGAGGGGGGGAGTGGGGCCAACGTCCTGACTTTC. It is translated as CASSEGGSGANVLTF.